The text below deals with one T cell receptor (beta chain). Healthy bone marrow donors formed the donor group. The CDR3 runs 14 residues. V lost 2 bases, J lost 7 bases, and 5 bases stayed unmatched. Germline CDR1 ENHRY, CDR2 SYGVKD. This sample was taken from a study of cytomegalovirus exposure and HLA in healthy donors. Vbeta (60) and Jbeta (13) primers were used in the PCR. Libraries were prepared by immunoSEQ multiplex PCR; TCRdb keeps only in-frame clonotypes and omits some of them. The repertoire has some 41,000 clones, almost 70% of them found once; the top ten carry around 4%. The sequencing input was PBMCs. The chain couples TRBV10-3 to TRBJ1-2; 9 nucleotides match TRBD1. The sequence was collected from a man in his forties in good health and CMV-seronegative. For the CDR3, the DNA is TGTGCCATCAGTGAGGAGGACAGGGGAACTGGCTACACCTTC. It translates to CAISEEDRGTGYTF.